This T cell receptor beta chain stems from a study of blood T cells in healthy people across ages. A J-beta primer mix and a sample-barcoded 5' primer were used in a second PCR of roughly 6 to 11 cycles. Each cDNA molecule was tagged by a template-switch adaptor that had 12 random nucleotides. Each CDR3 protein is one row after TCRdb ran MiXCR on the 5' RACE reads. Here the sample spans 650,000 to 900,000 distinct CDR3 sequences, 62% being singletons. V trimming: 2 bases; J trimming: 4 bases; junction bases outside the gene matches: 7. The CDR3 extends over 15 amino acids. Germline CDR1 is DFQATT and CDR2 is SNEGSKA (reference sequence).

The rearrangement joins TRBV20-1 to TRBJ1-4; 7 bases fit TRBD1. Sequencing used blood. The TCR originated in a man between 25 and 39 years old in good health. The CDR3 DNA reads TGCAGTGCTAGACCCGGGACAGCTAATAATGAAAAACTGTTTTTT. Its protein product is CSARPGTANNEKLFF.